This T cell receptor beta chain was identified in a study of CD8+ T cells in alopecia areata. cDNA serving as the sequencing template came from extracted, reverse transcribed RNA. Clones were sequenced by immunoSEQ multiplex PCR, and TCRdb holds only the in-frame ones, with some missing. The table records about 200,000 clones, roughly 50% of them present only once. Unmatched junction bases numbered 2, after V lost 1 base and J lost 2 bases. The V gene's germline CDR1 is SGHRS and CDR2 YFSETQ. The CDR3 has 14 residues. Findings of the study overall: Lesional tissue from the scalp (especially in alopecia totalis/universalis) showed higher clonality than normal scalp. The presence of one nonresponder keeps the tie between baseline CD8+ expansion and response uncertain.

For this clone: Its matching antigen is unknown.

The treatment was: oral pan-JAK inhibitor, 5-10 mg twice daily. Sequenced here: CD4+ T cells sorted from blood, sampled at week 24, from a patient treated with tofacitinib. This receptor was obtained from a human donor with alopecia areata. This chain uses TRBV5-1 with TRBJ2-7, with 8 bases identical to TRBD2. The DNA for the CDR3 is TGCGCCAGCAGCTTGAGCGGGAGCCCCTACGAGCAGTACTTC. Translated, it gives CASSLSGSPYEQYF.